A single sample is the source of the 30 T cell receptor beta chains below, sequenced in a study of OX40 agonist ivuxolimab in advanced cancers. The assay was immunoSEQ multiplex PCR, and TCRdb's table has in-frame clones only and misses some. The sample has 57,000 or so clones, around 85% seen once. Source: CD4+ or CD8+ T cells sorted from blood, taken in a trial of the OX40 agonist ivuxolimab. The receptors shown here come from an adult with an advanced solid tumor such as melanoma, head and neck, liver or kidney cancer.

The genes are TRBV6-5 and TRBJ1-2, with a weak D call TRBD1 (6 bases). This CDR3 spans 12 amino acids. The germline V gene has CDR1 MNHEY and CDR2 SVGAGI. The germline V and J ends were trimmed by 6 bases and 8 bases, with 13 bases remaining between them. In nucleotides, the CDR3 is TGTGCCAGCAGGGACTCAGGGGACGGCTACACCTTC. Protein: CASRDSGDGYTF.

The chain recombines TRBV6-6 with TRBJ1-4; 7 bases agree with TRBD1. Trimming cost V 1 base and J 8 bases; bases outside gene matches: 10. Per germline, CDR1 MNHNY and CDR2 SVGAGI (reference sequence). This CDR3 contains 16 residues. CDR3 in DNA: TGTGCCAGCAGTTACTACCGGCAGGGGGGGCAAGAAAAACTGTTTTTT. The encoded protein is CASSYYRQGGQEKLFF.

The DNA of the CDR3 is TGTGCCAGCAGGTCCGGGGGAGGCACTGAAGCTTTCTTT. Its protein product is CASRSGGGTEAFF. The chain carries TRBV7-6 and TRBJ1-1; maybe TRBD1 (5 bases). Germline V gives CDR1 SGHVS, CDR2 FNYEAQ. The V end lost 6 bases, the J end lost 4 bases, and 12 bases lay between the germline ends. The CDR3 is made up of 13 amino acids.

The rearrangement joins TRBV7-9 to TRBJ2-3, with D maybe TRBD1 (5 bases). Trimming removed 4 bases from V and 3 bases from J, with 8 bases in between. CDR1 SEHNR and CDR2 FQNEAQ come from the germline V gene (reference sequence). The CDR3 totals 13 residues. CDR3: CASSSTETDTQYF. DNA for the CDR3: TGTGCCAGCAGCTCGACAGAGACAGATACGCAGTATTTT.

This chain uses TRBV6-1 with TRBJ2-2; D unclear. CDR3 length: 13 residues. Trimming took 7 bases from V and 7 from J, leaving 13 bases between them. Germline V lookup: CDR1 MNHNS, CDR2 SASEGT. CDR3 nucleotides: TGTGCCAGCATTCTTGAACTGGTCGGGGAGCTGTTTTTT. It yields the protein CASILELVGELFF.

The J gene is TRBJ1-3, the V gene TRBV19; D is undetermined. This CDR3 contains 10 residues. V was shortened by 7 bases and J by 7 bases, with 5 bases between the two germline ends. Looked up from germline, CDR1 is LNHDA and CDR2 is SQIVND (reference sequence). The CDR3 region has the DNA TGTGCCAGTAAACAGAACACCATATATTTT. This translates into CASKQNTIYF.

The chain joins TRBV4-2 to TRBJ2-1; the match to TRBD2 covers 12 bases. This CDR3 spans 17 amino acids. Germline CDR1 is LGHNA and CDR2 is YNFKEQ. The junction had 10 bases not matched to a gene; V was cut back by 0 bases and J by 10 bases. CDR3 protein: CASSQEALAGGWKEQFF. In DNA form, the CDR3 reads TGTGCCAGCAGCCAAGAGGCCCTAGCGGGGGGGTGGAAGGAGCAGTTCTTC.

V is TRBV2 and J is TRBJ2-5; either TRBD1 or TRBD2 may supply D (5 bases each). Trimming cost V 6 bases and J 5 bases, with 25 bases left between them. The CDR3 consists of 17 residues. CDR1 is SNHLY and CDR2 is FYNNEI in the germline V gene. CDR3 residues: CASSLSGPYEGLETQYF. Here the CDR3 DNA reads TGTGCCAGCAGCTTATCGGGCCCATACGAGGGGTTGGAGACCCAGTACTTC.

The rearrangement joins TRBV9 to TRBJ2-3; 8 bases map to TRBD2. J lost 1 base, V lost 0 bases, and 7 bases had no gene match. The CDR3 runs to 17 residues. Germline V gene lookup returns CDR1 SGDLS and CDR2 YYNGEE. CDR3 DNA: TGTGCCAGCAGCGTAGAGACGGGGCGGGGGGGCACAGATACGCAGTATTTT. The encoded protein is CASSVETGRGGTDTQYF.

This chain connects TRBV5-1 to TRBJ1-2, with D possibly being TRBD1 (6 bases). The germline V and J ends were trimmed by 0 bases and 4 bases, with 10 bases remaining between them. Germline values: CDR1 SGHRS, CDR2 YFSETQ. The CDR3 contains 14 residues. CDR3 coding DNA: TGCGCCAGCAGCTTGGACAGGGTCGGCTATGGCTACACCTTC. This sequence encodes CASSLDRVGYGYTF. Full variable domain (missing parts from reference TRBV5-1 and TRBJ1-2): KAGVTQTPRYLIKTRGQQVTLSCSPISGHRSVSWYQQTPGQGLQFLFEYFSETQRNKGNFPGRFSGRQFSNSRSEMNVSTLELGDSALYLCASSLDRVGYGYTFGSGTRLTVV.

To note about this clone: One junction end disagrees with the germline gene, perhaps due to a read error. This specimen includes other DNA sequences encoding the same CDR3. The chain recombines TRBV29-1 with TRBJ1-2; tentatively, D is TRBD1 (5 bases). Per the germline V gene, CDR1 is SQVTM and CDR2 is ANQGSEA. CDR3 size: 13 residues. CDR3 loop: CSGGDGQGTSYTF. CDR3 nucleotides: TGTAGCGGGGGAGATGGGCAGGGTACGAGCTACACCTTC.

V gene TRBV10-2 combines with J gene TRBJ2-7; TRBD1 aligns across 12 bases. V dropped 3 bases and J dropped 6; count of bases not matched to a gene: 9. Germline V gene data show CDR1 as WSHSY and CDR2 as SAAADI. CDR3 length equals 16 residues. The CDR3 sequence: CASSDIGTGGVSEQYF. The CDR3 DNA reads TGCGCCAGCAGTGATATTGGGACAGGGGGCGTTTCCGAGCAGTACTTC.

The V and J genes are TRBV10-2 and TRBJ2-3; D gene unclear. Germline V gene sequence: CDR1 WSHSY, CDR2 SAAADI. V shed 7 bases and J shed 5 bases, with 13 bases lying between them. The CDR3 spans 13 residues. In DNA, the CDR3 is TGCGCCAGCATATCCCCGCTTATAGATACGCAGTATTTT. It encodes CASISPLIDTQYF.

V usage is TRBV6-6 and J usage is TRBJ2-1; weak D call: TRBD2 (6 bases). The CDR3 runs to 14 residues. The germline V and J ends were trimmed by 8 bases and 5 bases, with 16 bases remaining between them. Germline V lookup: CDR1 MNHNY, CDR2 SVGAGI (reference sequence). The CDR3 sequence is CASHRGTTDNEQFF. CDR3 nucleotides: TGTGCCAGCCACCGCGGGACGACTGACAATGAGCAGTTCTTC.

The chain combines TRBV7-6 with TRBJ2-7; 11 bases fit TRBD1. This CDR3 spans 16 amino acids. J gave up 4 bases and V 5 bases, and 10 bases lay outside the gene matches. Germline CDR1 SGHVS, CDR2 FNYEAQ. CDR3 in DNA: TGTGCCAGCAGCCCACGGACAGGGGGCATGGGGTACGAGCAGTACTTC. It codes for CASSPRTGGMGYEQYF.

The chain has TRBV28 and TRBJ2-7; D gene ambiguous. The ends were cut back, 7 bases at V and 0 bases at J, with 13 bases in the middle. Germline V gene sequence: CDR1 MDHEN, CDR2 SYDVKM. This CDR3 contains 14 residues. The CDR3: CASTAGGVSYEQYF. DNA of the CDR3: TGTGCCAGCACCGCTGGTGGGGTCTCCTACGAGCAGTACTTC.

This chain connects TRBV11-1 to TRBJ2-5; TRBD1 agrees at 10 bases. The CDR3 loop spans 15 amino acids. Unmatched junction bases numbered 7, after V lost 5 bases and J lost 4 bases. Per germline, CDR1 SGHAT and CDR2 FQDESV (reference sequence). The CDR3 bases are TGTGCCAGCAGCCCTGGGACAGGGGTAGGAGAGACCCAGTACTTC. As protein: CASSPGTGVGETQYF.

J is TRBJ2-7 and V is TRBV2, with D tentatively TRBD1 or TRBD2 (5 bases each). CDR1 is SNHLY, CDR2 FYNNEI, per germline. This CDR3 has 14 residues. Trimming shortened V by 0 bases and J by 3 bases, and 9 bases separated the two germline ends. The CDR3 is CASSEAQRGYEQYF. CDR3 sequence (DNA): TGTGCCAGCAGTGAAGCCCAGAGGGGCTACGAGCAGTACTTC.

CDR3 DNA: TGCGCCAGCAGCCAAGCTTTGGAAGGAGGGCAAGAGACCCAGTACTTC. Its protein is CASSQALEGGQETQYF. J is TRBJ2-5 and V is TRBV4-1, with D perhaps matching TRBD2 (6 bases). The CDR3 is 16 amino acids. The germline V and J ends were trimmed by 1 base and 2 bases, with 14 bases remaining between them. In germline, CDR1 is MGHRA, CDR2 YSYEKL.

The chain recombines TRBV28 with TRBJ1-2; D gene uncertain. V gave up 5 bases and J gave up 4 bases, with 11 bases separating them. This CDR3 comprises 13 residues. CDR1 and CDR2 from the germline V gene are MDHEN and SYDVKM. Written as DNA, the CDR3 is TGTGCCAGCAGTACACGTACCACCTATGGCTACACCTTC. It translates to CASSTRTTYGYTF.

The rearrangement uses TRBV27 and TRBJ2-5, with unresolved D. The CDR3 runs 14 residues. In germline, CDR1 is MNHEY, CDR2 SMNVEV (reference sequence). The V and J ends lost 2 bases and 2 bases respectively, with 9 bases between them. The CDR3 is CASSLRAGQETQYF. CDR3 coding DNA: TGTGCCAGCAGTTTACGGGCAGGTCAAGAGACCCAGTACTTC.

This clone was seen a few times. This chain links TRBV5-1 with TRBJ2-7, with D unresolved. Germline V CDR1 and CDR2: SGHRS, YFSETQ. The CDR3 runs to 11 residues. Trimming stripped 3 bases from V and 2 bases from J, with 3 bases between. The CDR3 region is CASSSTYEQYF. CDR3 DNA sequence: TGCGCCAGCAGCTCCACCTACGAGCAGTACTTC.

The genes are TRBV6-1 and TRBJ1-2; D might be TRBD1 (5 bases). V gave up 3 bases and J gave up 6 bases, with 11 bases separating them. The CDR3 runs to 13 residues. The germline V gene encodes CDR1 MNHNS and CDR2 SASEGT. The CDR3 region is CASSESGADGYTF. In nucleotides, the CDR3 is TGTGCCAGCAGTGAGTCTGGGGCGGATGGCTACACCTTC.

This chain uses TRBV18 with TRBJ2-7, with D maybe TRBD1 (5 bases). The germline CDR1 and CDR2 sequences are KGHSH and LQKENI. V lost 0 bases, J lost 7 bases, and 10 bases lay in between. This CDR3 spans 13 amino acids. Written as DNA, the CDR3 is TGTGCCAGCTCACCACCTAGGGCAGGGGAGCAGTACTTC. It translates to CASSPPRAGEQYF.

The chain couples TRBV7-2 to TRBJ2-2; D is possibly TRBD1 (7 bases). V dropped 5 bases and J dropped 6 bases, with 16 bases sitting between them. Germline CDR1 reads SGHTA; CDR2 reads FQGNSA. The CDR3 is made up of 15 amino acids. This chain's CDR3 is CASSPSRGAAGELFF. CDR3 nucleotide sequence: TGTGCCAGCAGCCCGAGCAGGGGGGCGGCCGGGGAGCTGTTTTTT.

CDR3: CASSGGHQSGETQYF. For the CDR3, the DNA is TGTGCCAGCAGTGGGGGACACCAATCGGGAGAGACCCAGTACTTC. The genes are TRBV28 and TRBJ2-5, with D maybe TRBD1 (6 bases). From germline, CDR1 is MDHEN and CDR2 SYDVKM. This CDR3 comprises 15 residues. Trimming left V 5 bases short and J 4 bases short, with 17 bases between. Full variable domain (rest looked up from reference TRBV28 and TRBJ2-5): DVKVTQSSRYLVKRTGEKVFLECVQDMDHENMFWYRQDPGLGLRLIYFSYDVKMKEKGDIPEGYSVSREKKERFSLILESASTNQTSMYLCASSGGHQSGETQYFGPGTRLLVL.

The chain employs TRBV19 and TRBJ1-5; maybe TRBD1 (6 bases). The germline CDR1 and CDR2 sequences are LNHDA and SQIVND (reference sequence). CDR3 length: 16 residues. V lost 3 bases and J 4 bases, leaving 16 bases between the germline ends. CDR3 residues: CASSIPPGGLNQPQHF. The CDR3 DNA sequence: TGTGCCAGTAGTATTCCCCCGGGGGGCTTAAATCAGCCCCAGCATTTT.

The CDR3: CASSPPSGTGYEKLFF. DNA for the CDR3: TGCGCCAGCAGCCCCCCATCAGGGACAGGGTATGAAAAACTGTTTTTT. The chain combines TRBV5-1 with TRBJ1-4; 9 positions match TRBD1. Germline-derived CDR1 and CDR2 are SGHRS and YFSETQ. V was pared by 4 bases and J by 6 bases, with 10 bases of the junction left unmatched. This CDR3 region has 16 residues.

The rearrangement uses TRBV25-1 and TRBJ1-6; D is perhaps TRBD1 (6 bases). V was pared by 9 bases and J by 14 bases, with 20 bases between. CDR3 length: 13 amino acids. Germline CDR1 MGHDK, CDR2 SYGVNS. The CDR3: CARMGTFVQTLHF. The CDR3 region has the DNA TGTGCCAGGATGGGGACATTTGTTCAAACCCTCCACTTT.

The V gene is TRBV6-1, the J gene TRBJ1-1; D possibly corresponds to TRBD1 (6 bases). The CDR3 has 12 amino acids. Germline values: CDR1 MNHNS, CDR2 SASEGT. Trimming took 7 bases from V and 6 from J, leaving 12 bases between them. CDR3 region: CASTKGVSEAFF. CDR3 sequence (DNA): TGTGCCAGCACTAAGGGGGTTTCTGAAGCTTTCTTT.